Sequencing of this T cell receptor (beta chain) was carried out in a study of response to subunit inactivated influenza vaccine. A few counts support this clonotype. This CDR3 region has 16 residues. In germline, CDR1 is MNHEY, CDR2 SVGEGT. Trimming pared 7 bases from V and 0 bases from J, leaving 17 bases between. TCRdb reanalysed the RT-PCR reads using MiXCR and keeps one entry per CDR3 protein. The sample shows about 540,000 distinct CDR3 sequences, around a quarter of them seen only once. This sample was also put to use in a study of T cells expressing NK-cell markers. As that study records: UMIs accompanied the 5'RACE template switching by which TCR beta cDNA was made. All TCR beta repertoires analysed originated from sorted CD3+CD56+NKG2C+, CD3+CD56+NKG2C- and CD3+CD56-NKG2C+ T cells. The authors sequenced eight donors, of whom seven were HCMV-seropositive and one was seronegative. In a few donors, dominant clonotypes made up roughly 28.3-65% of CD3+CD56-NKG2C+ cells.

The sample in question was CD4+ T cells sorted from PBMCs, obtained 12 days after vaccination. The gene calls are TRBV6-2 or TRBV6-3 and TRBJ2-3, with D possibly being TRBD2 (5 bases). The clonotype comes from a man in his fifties or sixties who received an inactivated influenza vaccine. The CDR3 DNA is TGTGCCAGCACCTCCAGGAGGCCGGGGAGCACAGATACGCAGTATTTT. Residues: CASTSRRPGSTDTQYF.